This T cell receptor beta chain was observed in a study of CD8 T cells in ankylosing spondylitis. Overall study findings and caveats: Within matched ankylosing spondylitis synovial fluid, disease-linked clones were reportedly significantly enriched.

Turning to this clonotype: Antigen specificity is unknown.

TCRdb recomputed calls from the 5' RACE reads with MiXCR, one row per CDR3 protein. The table records approximately 250,000 distinct CDR3 sequences, 10% to 13% of them present only once. Per germline, CDR1 GTSNPN and CDR2 SVGIG (reference sequence). CDR3 size: 14 residues. V was shortened by 2 bases and J by 6 bases, with 13 bases between the two germline ends. This TCR was sampled from a male donor with ankylosing spondylitis or in good health (not recorded which). The sample taken for sequencing was blood, either unsorted or a sorted T cell fraction (not recorded which). The rearrangement joins TRBV30 to TRBJ2-2, with D tentatively TRBD1 (6 bases). CDR3 DNA sequence: TGTGCCTGGAGTAAGGGCAGGGGCGCCGGGGAGCTGTTTTTT. It encodes CAWSKGRGAGELFF.